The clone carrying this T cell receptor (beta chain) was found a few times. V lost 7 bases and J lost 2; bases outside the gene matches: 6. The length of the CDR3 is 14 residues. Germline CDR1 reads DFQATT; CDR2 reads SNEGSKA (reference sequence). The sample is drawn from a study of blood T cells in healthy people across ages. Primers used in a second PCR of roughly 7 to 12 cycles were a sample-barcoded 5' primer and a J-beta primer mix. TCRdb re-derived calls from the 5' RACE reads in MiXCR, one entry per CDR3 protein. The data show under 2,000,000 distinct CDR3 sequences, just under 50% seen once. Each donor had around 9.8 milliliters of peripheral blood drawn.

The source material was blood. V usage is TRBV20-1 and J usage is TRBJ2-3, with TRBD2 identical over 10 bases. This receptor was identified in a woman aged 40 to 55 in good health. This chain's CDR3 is CSGTGLAITDTQYF. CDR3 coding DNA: TGCAGTGGGACGGGACTAGCGATCACAGATACGCAGTATTTT.